The 20 T cell receptor beta chains presented below share a single source sample, sequenced in a study of T cells after yellow fever vaccination. Each CDR3 protein gets one entry after TCRdb re-called the 5' RACE reads with MiXCR. The data contain 620,000 or so distinct CDR3 sequences, 12% of them seen just once; the ten biggest clones take up approximately 15%. The sample here was PBMCs, taken on the day of the yellow fever booster vaccination. These receptor sequences come from a man in his thirties or forties who received the YFV17D yellow fever vaccine.

This clonotype has just a few counts. The rearrangement joins TRBV12-3 or TRBV12-4 to TRBJ2-1; D is perhaps TRBD2 (7 bases). The CDR3 consists of 12 residues. V was shortened by 7 bases and J by 9 bases, with 13 bases between the two germline ends. CDR3 DNA sequence: TGTGCCAGCAAGGGGGAGGGGAGTGAGCAGTTCTTC. Protein: CASKGEGSEQFF.

V and J are TRBV7-2 and TRBJ2-3; 9 nucleotides match TRBD1. Germline CDR1 is SGHTA and CDR2 is FQGNSA. This CDR3 spans 15 amino acids. After removal of 3 bases from V and 4 bases from J, the junction contained 5 bases not matched to a gene. CDR3 sequence (DNA): TGTGCCAGCAGCTTTTACAGGGGGCGCGCAGATACGCAGTATTTT. This translates into CASSFYRGRADTQYF.

This clonotype was seen more than once but under ten times. The V gene is TRBV5-5, the J gene TRBJ2-7; D is possibly TRBD1 or TRBD2 (6 bases each). The CDR3 extends over 13 amino acids. Between the trimmed V and J ends, which lost 4 bases and 2 bases, there was a span of 10 bases. The V gene's germline CDR1 is SGHKS and CDR2 YYEKEE (reference sequence). CDR3 in amino acids: CASSTGGTYEQYF. The CDR3, as DNA: TGTGCCAGCAGCACCGGGGGCACCTACGAGCAGTACTTC.

This clonotype has a handful of counts. J is TRBJ1-6 and V is TRBV7-6; 7 nucleotides agree with TRBD1. V lost 1 base and J lost 9; bases outside the gene matches: 6. CDR1 and CDR2 from the germline V gene are SGHVS and FNYEAQ. This CDR3 is built from 15 residues. The chain's CDR3 is CASSLGQGSSSPLHF. CDR3 nucleotide sequence: TGTGCCAGCAGCTTAGGACAGGGTTCGAGTTCACCCCTCCACTTT.

This clonotype was counted between two and nine times. The chain combines TRBV18 with TRBJ1-6; 8 bases align to TRBD1. Losses at the gene ends were 4 bases for V and 6 bases for J; bases not matched to a gene: 5. CDR1 is KGHSH and CDR2 is LQKENI in the germline V gene. The CDR3 length is 15 residues. The CDR3 nucleotides read TGTGCCAGCTCACGCGGACAGGGCATTAATTCACCCCTCCACTTT. Its translation is CASSRGQGINSPLHF.

V and J are TRBV5-5 and TRBJ1-6; maybe TRBD1 (6 bases). V was clipped by 2 bases and J by 6 bases, with 9 bases between them. The germline gives CDR1 SGHKS, CDR2 YYEKEE (reference sequence). This CDR3 spans 14 amino acids. This CDR3 is CASSFQGTNSPLHF. For the CDR3, the DNA is TGTGCCAGCAGCTTCCAGGGGACTAATTCACCCCTCCACTTT.

This clonotype was observed a handful of times. V gene TRBV4-3 combines with J gene TRBJ2-1; 11 bases match TRBD2. Germline V gene lookup returns CDR1 LGHNA and CDR2 YSLEER. There are 17 residues in the CDR3. V lost 1 base and J lost 8; bases outside the gene matches: 10. The CDR3 DNA reads as TGCGCCAGCAGCCAAGGGACTAGCGGGTGGACGCTCGATGAGCAGTTCTTC. As protein: CASSQGTSGWTLDEQFF.

There are a few counts of this clonotype. The chain employs TRBV6-5 and TRBJ2-2; 7 positions agree with TRBD2. V shed 2 bases, J shed 6 bases, and the junction held 6 bases outside the gene matches. The CDR3 runs to 15 residues. The germline gives CDR1 MNHEY, CDR2 SVGAGI. The CDR3 reads CASSYLASGAGELFF. CDR3 in DNA: TGTGCCAGCAGTTACCTAGCTAGCGGTGCCGGGGAGCTGTTTTTT.

The chain links TRBV6-2 or TRBV6-3 to TRBJ2-1; unclear D gene. The germline V gene encodes CDR1 MNHEY and CDR2 SVGEGT. This CDR3 is built from 11 residues. With 5 bases removed from V and 10 bases from J, the gap between germline ends came to 9 bases. The CDR3 nucleotides read TGTGCCAGCAGTCACTTAGGGGAGCAGTTCTTC. It specifies CASSHLGEQFF.

This clonotype was seen more than once but under ten times. This chain links TRBV10-3 with TRBJ2-1; D is ambiguous. This CDR3 contains 12 residues. Trimming shortened V by 3 bases and J by 9 bases, and 9 bases separated the two germline ends. Germline CDR1 is ENHRY and CDR2 is SYGVKD. The CDR3 loop reads CAISDRDVEQFF. The CDR3 DNA reads as TGTGCCATCAGTGACCGCGACGTTGAGCAGTTCTTC.

Here the CDR3 reads CASRRDNLQETQYF. CDR3 nucleotides: TGTGCCAGCAGACGGGACAACCTCCAAGAGACCCAGTACTTC. The chain has TRBV6-1 and TRBJ2-5, with D possibly matching TRBD1 (6 bases). V was cut by 6 bases and J by 1 base, with 12 bases left in between. The CDR3 extends over 14 amino acids. Germline lookup yields CDR1 MNHNS and CDR2 SASEGT.

The chain uses TRBV20-1 and TRBJ2-1; perhaps TRBD1 as D (6 bases). The germline gives CDR1 DFQATT, CDR2 SNEGSKA (reference sequence). The CDR3 is made up of 12 amino acids. The V gene lost 0 bases and the J gene lost 7 bases, with 7 bases spanning the gap. CDR3: CSARDRGNEQFF. As DNA, the CDR3 is TGCAGTGCTAGAGATAGGGGGAATGAGCAGTTCTTC.

This clonotype has a handful of counts. The chain couples TRBV7-8 to TRBJ2-2; D gene uncertain. CDR3 length equals 16 residues. Trimming removed 5 bases from V and 4 bases from J, with 17 bases in between. The germline V gene encodes CDR1 SGHVS and CDR2 FQNEAQ. The CDR3 is CASSPPSGLVTGELFF. The CDR3 bases are TGTGCCAGCAGCCCCCCATCCGGGTTGGTCACCGGGGAGCTGTTTTTT.

This chain connects TRBV3-1 to TRBJ1-6; D call uncertain. There are 14 residues in the CDR3. Germline CDR1 reads LGHDT; CDR2 reads YNNKEL (reference sequence). V lost 3 bases, J lost 6 bases, and 9 bases lay in between. This CDR3 is CASSHPRSNSPLHF. In DNA, the CDR3 is TGTGCCAGCAGCCACCCTCGAAGTAATTCACCCCTCCACTTT.

This chain uses TRBV5-6 with TRBJ2-7, with D unresolved. Trimming pared 0 bases from V and 7 bases from J, leaving 11 bases between. CDR3 length equals 13 residues. From germline, CDR1 is SGHDT and CDR2 YYEEEE. CDR3 DNA: TGTGCCAGCAGCTTGGGATCTCCTCAGGAGCAGTACTTC. Its translation is CASSLGSPQEQYF.

This clonotype was counted only a few times. The chain is built from TRBV7-9 and TRBJ1-4; weak D call: TRBD1 (6 bases). Germline V gene lookup returns CDR1 SEHNR and CDR2 FQNEAQ (reference sequence). Trimming cost V 6 bases and J 7 bases, with 21 bases left between them. The length of the CDR3 is 16 residues. The CDR3 sequence: CASSQTAGASSEKLFF. The CDR3 DNA reads as TGTGCCAGCAGTCAAACCGCGGGGGCGTCCAGTGAAAAACTGTTTTTT.

This clonotype was counted ten times or more. The V and J genes are TRBV20-1 and TRBJ2-1, with D perhaps TRBD1 (7 bases). This CDR3 is 13 amino acids long. CDR1 and CDR2 (germline): DFQATT, SNEGSKA (reference sequence). Trimming removed 7 bases at V and 5 bases at J, with 15 bases between. Here the CDR3 reads CSEWRGLDNEQFF. DNA for the CDR3: TGCAGTGAGTGGAGGGGGCTGGACAATGAGCAGTTCTTC.

The J gene is TRBJ2-5, the V gene TRBV20-1; 12 bases match TRBD1. V shed 5 bases and J 4 bases; nucleotides not matched to a gene: 8. The CDR3 consists of 15 residues. Germline-derived CDR1 and CDR2 are DFQATT and SNEGSKA (reference sequence). For the CDR3, the DNA is TGCAGTGCTCCTCCCGGGACAGGGGGCACAGAGACCCAGTACTTC. Its translation: CSAPPGTGGTETQYF.

As regards this clonotype: Germline and junction disagree at one end, which may indicate a read error. Written as DNA, the CDR3 is TGCAGTGCAACGACAGGGGGTGAGCAGTACTTT. Its translation is CSATTGGEQYF. The genes are TRBV20-1 and TRBJ2-7; 9 nucleotides agree with TRBD1. The germline V gene encodes CDR1 DFQATT and CDR2 SNEGSKA (reference sequence). This CDR3 region has 11 residues.

This chain links TRBV30 with TRBJ2-1; 13 positions match TRBD2. Germline V CDR1 and CDR2: GTSNPN, SVGIG (reference sequence). V gave up 3 bases and J gave up 2 bases; unmatched junction bases: 1. The length of the CDR3 is 15 residues. The chain's CDR3 is CAWRGTSGTYNEQFF. For the CDR3, the DNA is TGTGCCTGGAGGGGGACTAGCGGGACCTACAATGAGCAGTTCTTC.